This T cell receptor (beta chain) was observed in a study of blood T cell repertoires in COVID-19. Overall study: Researchers got acute and convalescent COVID-19 samples from the United States, Italy and Spain. Sources were T cells, B-cell-depleted T cells, or PBMCs; the material itself was cDNA or gDNA.

The J segment lost 6 bases and the V segment lost 5 bases, leaving 5 bases of the junction unmatched. The germline V gene has CDR1 MNHEY and CDR2 SVGAGI. The CDR3 totals 15 residues. Methods used by the authors: Estimation of nucleated cell counts was performed using reference gene primer amplification. Clones were sequenced by immunoSEQ multiplex PCR, and TCRdb holds only the in-frame ones, with some missing. V and J calls plus clone size are reproduced from that table; the DNA served to infer D and trimming. Of 350,000 or so clones in the sample, 83% were seen once. The specimen sequenced was peripheral blood. This rearrangement joins TRBV6-5 to TRBJ2-2; TRBD2 matches at 11 bases. The sequence came from a man in his thirties or forties with active or convalescent COVID-19. The CDR3 is CASSLGTSGAGELFF. In DNA form, the CDR3 reads TGTGCCAGCAGTCTGGGGACTAGCGGAGCCGGGGAGCTGTTTTTT.